The text below deals with one TCR beta chain. These data belong to a study of blood T cell repertoires in COVID-19. Trimming took 5 bases from V and 0 from J; bases not matched to a gene: 5. The CDR3 is 15 residues long. Per the germline V gene, CDR1 is LNHDA and CDR2 is SQIVND (reference sequence). Assay: immunoSEQ multiplex PCR; the TCRdb copy retains only in-frame clones and omits some. The data contain roughly 380,000 clones, 89% of them singletons. While infection was still active, Seattle patients were enrolled and then followed longitudinally. This chain links TRBV19 with TRBJ2-7; 9 bases map to TRBD1. This clonotype originated in a woman aged 40 to 55 with COVID-19, enrolled during active disease. Source material: peripheral blood. CDR3 residues: CASSRTGVNSYEQYF. CDR3 nucleotide sequence: TGTGCCAGTAGTCGGACAGGGGTAAACTCCTACGAGCAGTACTTC.